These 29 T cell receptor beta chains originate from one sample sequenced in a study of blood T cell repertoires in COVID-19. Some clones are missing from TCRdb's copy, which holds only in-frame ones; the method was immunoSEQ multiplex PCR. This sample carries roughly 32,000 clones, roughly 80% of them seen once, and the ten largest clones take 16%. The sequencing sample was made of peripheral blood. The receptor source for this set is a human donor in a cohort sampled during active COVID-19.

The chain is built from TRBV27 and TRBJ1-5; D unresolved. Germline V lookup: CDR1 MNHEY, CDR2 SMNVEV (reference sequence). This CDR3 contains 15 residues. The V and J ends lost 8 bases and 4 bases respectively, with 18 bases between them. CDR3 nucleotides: TGTGCCAGCCCCCGTACCAGACGGAGGAATCAGCCCCAGCATTTT. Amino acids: CASPRTRRRNQPQHF.

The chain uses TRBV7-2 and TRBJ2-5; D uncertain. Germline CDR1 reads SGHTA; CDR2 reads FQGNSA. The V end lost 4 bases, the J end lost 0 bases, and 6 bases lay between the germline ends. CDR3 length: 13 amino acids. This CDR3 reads CASSSSYQETQYF. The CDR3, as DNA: TGTGCCAGCAGCTCTTCGTACCAAGAGACCCAGTACTTC.

DNA for the CDR3: TGTGCCAGTAGTCTCGGGACTATCCCCACAGATACGCAGTATTTT. This encodes CASSLGTIPTDTQYF. The chain joins TRBV19 to TRBJ2-3; 7 bases line up with TRBD2. After removal of 5 bases from V and 2 bases from J, the junction contained 7 bases not matched to a gene. The germline gives CDR1 LNHDA, CDR2 SQIVND (reference sequence). The CDR3 length is 15 residues.

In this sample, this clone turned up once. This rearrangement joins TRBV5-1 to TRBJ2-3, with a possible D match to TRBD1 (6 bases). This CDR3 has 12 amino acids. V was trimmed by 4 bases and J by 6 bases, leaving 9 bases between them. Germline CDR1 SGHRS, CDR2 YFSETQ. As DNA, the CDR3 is TGCGCCAGCAGCCAGGGGCATGATACGCAGTATTTT. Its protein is CASSQGHDTQYF.

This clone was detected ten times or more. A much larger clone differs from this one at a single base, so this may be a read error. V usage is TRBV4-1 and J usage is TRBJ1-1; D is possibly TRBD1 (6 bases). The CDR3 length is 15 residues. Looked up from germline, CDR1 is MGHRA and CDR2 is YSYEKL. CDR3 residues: CARSRRGARNTEAFF. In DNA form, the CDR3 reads TGCGCCCGCAGCCGCCGGGGGGCGCGGAACACTGAAGCTTTCTTT.

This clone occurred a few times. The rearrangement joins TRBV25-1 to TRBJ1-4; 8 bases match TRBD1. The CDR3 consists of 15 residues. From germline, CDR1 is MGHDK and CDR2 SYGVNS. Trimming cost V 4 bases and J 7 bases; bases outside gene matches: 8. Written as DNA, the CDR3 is TGTGCCAGCAGTGCCCCGACAGGGGTGGCTGAAAAACTGTTTTTT. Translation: CASSAPTGVAEKLFF.

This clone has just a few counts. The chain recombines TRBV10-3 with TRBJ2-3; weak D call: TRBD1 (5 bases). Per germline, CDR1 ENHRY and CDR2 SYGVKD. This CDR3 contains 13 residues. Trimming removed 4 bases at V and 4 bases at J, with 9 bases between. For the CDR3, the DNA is TGTGCCATCAGTGCCAGGGTGGCAGATACGCAGTATTTT. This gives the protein CAISARVADTQYF.

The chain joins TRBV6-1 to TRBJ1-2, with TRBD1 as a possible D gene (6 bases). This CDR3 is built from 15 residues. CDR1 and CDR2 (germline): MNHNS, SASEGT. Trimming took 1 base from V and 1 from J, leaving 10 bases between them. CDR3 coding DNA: TGTGCCAGCAGTGAAGGGACAGTCCTTAACTATGGCTACACCTTC. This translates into CASSEGTVLNYGYTF.

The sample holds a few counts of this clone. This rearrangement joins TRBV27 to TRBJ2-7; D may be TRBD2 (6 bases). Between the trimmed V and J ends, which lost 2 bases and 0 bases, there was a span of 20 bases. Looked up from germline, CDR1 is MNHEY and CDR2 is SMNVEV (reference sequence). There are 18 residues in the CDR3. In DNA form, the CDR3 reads TGTGCCAGCAGTTTAACCCGATCAGCGGGTTTAAGCTCCTACGAGCAGTACTTC. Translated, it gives CASSLTRSAGLSSYEQYF.

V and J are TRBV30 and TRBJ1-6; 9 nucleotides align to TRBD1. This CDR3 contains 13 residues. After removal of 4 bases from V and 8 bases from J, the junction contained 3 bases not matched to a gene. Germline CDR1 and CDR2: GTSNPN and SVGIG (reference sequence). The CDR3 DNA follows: TGTGCCTGGAACCGGGACAGGGATTCACCCCTCCACTTT. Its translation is CAWNRDRDSPLHF.

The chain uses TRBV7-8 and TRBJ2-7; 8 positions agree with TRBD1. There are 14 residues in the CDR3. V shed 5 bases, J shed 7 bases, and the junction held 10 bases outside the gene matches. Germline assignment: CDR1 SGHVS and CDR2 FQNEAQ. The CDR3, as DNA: TGTGCCAGCAGCCTAGGACAGGGAGAGGGGGAGCAGTACTTC. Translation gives CASSLGQGEGEQYF.

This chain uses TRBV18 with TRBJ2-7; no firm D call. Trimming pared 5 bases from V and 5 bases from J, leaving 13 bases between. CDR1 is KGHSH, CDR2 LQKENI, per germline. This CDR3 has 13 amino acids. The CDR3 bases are TGTGCCAGCTCAGTCGCGGCCACCCACGAGCAGTACTTC. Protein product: CASSVAATHEQYF.

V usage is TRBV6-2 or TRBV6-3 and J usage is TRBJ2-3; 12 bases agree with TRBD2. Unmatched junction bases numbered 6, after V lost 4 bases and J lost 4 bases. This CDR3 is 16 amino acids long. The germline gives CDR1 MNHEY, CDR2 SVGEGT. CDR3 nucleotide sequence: TGTGCCAGCAGTTCCACGACTAGCGGGAGCCCAGATACGCAGTATTTT. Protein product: CASSSTTSGSPDTQYF.

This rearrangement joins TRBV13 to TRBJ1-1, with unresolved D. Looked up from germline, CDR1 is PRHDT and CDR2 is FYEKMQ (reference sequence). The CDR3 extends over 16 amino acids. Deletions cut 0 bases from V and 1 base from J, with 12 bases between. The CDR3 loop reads CASSLGPGVGNTEAFF. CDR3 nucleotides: TGTGCCAGCAGCTTAGGTCCCGGTGTCGGGAACACTGAAGCTTTCTTT.

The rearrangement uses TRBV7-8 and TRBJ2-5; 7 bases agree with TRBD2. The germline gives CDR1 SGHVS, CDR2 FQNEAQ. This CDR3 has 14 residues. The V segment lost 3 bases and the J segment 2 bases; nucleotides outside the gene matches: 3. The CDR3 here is CASSFRTRQETQYF. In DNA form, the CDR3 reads TGTGCCAGCAGCTTCCGGACTAGACAAGAGACCCAGTACTTC.

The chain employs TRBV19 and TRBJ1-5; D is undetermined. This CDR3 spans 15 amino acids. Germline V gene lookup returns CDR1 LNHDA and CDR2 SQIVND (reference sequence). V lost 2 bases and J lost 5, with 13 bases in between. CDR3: CASSIYSRSDQPQHF. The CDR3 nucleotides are TGTGCCAGTAGTATATACAGTCGATCCGATCAGCCCCAGCATTTT.

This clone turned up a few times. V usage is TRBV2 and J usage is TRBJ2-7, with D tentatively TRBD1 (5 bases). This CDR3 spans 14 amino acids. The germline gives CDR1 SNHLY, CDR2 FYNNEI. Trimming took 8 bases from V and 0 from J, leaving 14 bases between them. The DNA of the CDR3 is TGTGCCAGCGGATTCGGACAAACCTCCTACGAGCAGTACTTC. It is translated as CASGFGQTSYEQYF.

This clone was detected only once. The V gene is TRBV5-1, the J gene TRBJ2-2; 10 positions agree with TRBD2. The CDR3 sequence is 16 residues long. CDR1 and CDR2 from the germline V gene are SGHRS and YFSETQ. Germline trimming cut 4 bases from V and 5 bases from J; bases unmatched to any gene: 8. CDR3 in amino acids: CASSAASGRVTGELFF. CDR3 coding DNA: TGCGCCAGCAGCGCAGCTAGCGGGAGAGTGACCGGGGAGCTGTTTTTT.

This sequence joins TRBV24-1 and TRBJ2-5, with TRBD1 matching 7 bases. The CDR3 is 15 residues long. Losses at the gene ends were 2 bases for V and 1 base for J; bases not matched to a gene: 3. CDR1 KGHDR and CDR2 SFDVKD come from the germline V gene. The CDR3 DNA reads TGTGCCACCAGTGATTACGGGACAGCCCAAGAGACCCAGTACTTC. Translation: CATSDYGTAQETQYF.

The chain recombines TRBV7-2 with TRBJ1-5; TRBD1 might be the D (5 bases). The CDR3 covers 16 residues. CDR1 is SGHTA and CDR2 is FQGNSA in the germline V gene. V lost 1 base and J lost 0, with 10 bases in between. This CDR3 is CASSLGGQYSNQPQHF. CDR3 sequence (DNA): TGTGCCAGCAGCTTAGGGGGCCAGTATAGCAATCAGCCCCAGCATTTT. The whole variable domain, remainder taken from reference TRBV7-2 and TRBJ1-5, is GAGVSQSPSNKVTEKGKDVELRCDPISGHTALYWYRQSLGQGLEFLIYFQGNSAPDKSGLPSDRFSAERTGGSVSTLTIQRTQQEDSAVYLCASSLGGQYSNQPQHFGDGTRLSIL.

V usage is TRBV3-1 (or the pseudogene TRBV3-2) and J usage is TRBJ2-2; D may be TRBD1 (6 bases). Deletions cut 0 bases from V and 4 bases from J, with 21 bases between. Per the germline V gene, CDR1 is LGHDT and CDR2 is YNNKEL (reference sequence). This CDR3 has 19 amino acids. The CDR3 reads CASSQDPARGAPGTGELFF. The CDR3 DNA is TGTGCCAGCAGCCAAGATCCAGCCAGGGGAGCGCCGGGCACCGGGGAGCTGTTTTTT.

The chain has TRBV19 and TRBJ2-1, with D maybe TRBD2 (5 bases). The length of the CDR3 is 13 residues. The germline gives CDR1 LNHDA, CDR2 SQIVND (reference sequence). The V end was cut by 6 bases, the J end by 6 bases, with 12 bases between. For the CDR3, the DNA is TGTGCCAGTAGCGGGCCGGGATTCAATGAGCAGTTCTTC. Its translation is CASSGPGFNEQFF.

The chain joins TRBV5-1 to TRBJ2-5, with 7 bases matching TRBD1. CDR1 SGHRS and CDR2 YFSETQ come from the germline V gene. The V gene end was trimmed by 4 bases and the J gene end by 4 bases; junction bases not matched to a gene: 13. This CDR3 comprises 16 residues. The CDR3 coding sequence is TGCGCCAGCAGCCCGGACAGGTTGGGGGCAGGAGAGACCCAGTACTTC. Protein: CASSPDRLGAGETQYF.

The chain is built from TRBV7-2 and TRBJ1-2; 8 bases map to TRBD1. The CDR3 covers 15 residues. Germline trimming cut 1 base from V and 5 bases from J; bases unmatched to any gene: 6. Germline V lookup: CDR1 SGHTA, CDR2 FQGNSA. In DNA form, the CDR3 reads TGTGCCAGCAGCTTAGGGACAGGGTTAGGGTATGGCTACACCTTC. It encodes CASSLGTGLGYGYTF.

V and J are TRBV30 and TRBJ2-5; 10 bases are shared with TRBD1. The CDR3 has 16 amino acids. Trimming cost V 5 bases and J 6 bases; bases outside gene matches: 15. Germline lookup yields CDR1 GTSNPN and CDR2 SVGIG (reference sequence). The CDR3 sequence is CAWGAWTGTGVQTQYF. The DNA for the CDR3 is TGTGCCTGGGGGGCTTGGACCGGGACAGGGGTTCAGACCCAGTACTTC. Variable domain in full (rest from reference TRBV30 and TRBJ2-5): SQTIHQWPATLVQPVGSPLSLECTVEGTSNPNLYWYRQAAGRGLQLLFYSVGIGQISSEVPQNLSASRPQDRQFILSSKKLLLSDSGFYLCAWGAWTGTGVQTQYFGPGTRLLVL.

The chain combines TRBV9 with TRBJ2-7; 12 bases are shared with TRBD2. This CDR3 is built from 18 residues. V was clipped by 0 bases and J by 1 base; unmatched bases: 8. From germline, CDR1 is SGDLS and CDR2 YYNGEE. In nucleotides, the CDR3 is TGTGCCAGCAGCGTAGATGTGGGGACTAGCGGGTCTTCCTACGAGCAGTACTTC. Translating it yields CASSVDVGTSGSSYEQYF.

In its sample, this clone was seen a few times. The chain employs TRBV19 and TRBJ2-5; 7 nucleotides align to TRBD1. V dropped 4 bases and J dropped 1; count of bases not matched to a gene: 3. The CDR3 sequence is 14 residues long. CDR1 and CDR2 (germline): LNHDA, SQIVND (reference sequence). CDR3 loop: CASSTQGVQETQYF. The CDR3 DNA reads TGTGCCAGTAGTACCCAGGGGGTCCAAGAGACCCAGTACTTC.

CDR3 residues: CASSRGQFYGYTF. The CDR3 region has the DNA TGTGCCAGCAGCCGGGGACAGTTCTATGGCTACACCTTC. The chain employs TRBV6-5 and TRBJ1-2; TRBD1 agrees at 7 bases. CDR1 is MNHEY and CDR2 is SVGAGI in the germline V gene. There are 13 residues in the CDR3. V trimming: 6 bases; J trimming: 4 bases; junction bases outside the gene matches: 5.

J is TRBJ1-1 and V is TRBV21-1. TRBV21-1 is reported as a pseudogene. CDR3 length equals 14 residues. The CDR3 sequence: CASSKERGNTEAFF. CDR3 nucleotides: TGTGCCAGCAGCAAAGAGCGGGGAAACACTGAAGCTTTCTTT.